The present entry profiles one TCR beta chain with its context. The antigen is undetermined. These data come from a study of T cell responses to AZD1222 COVID-19 vaccine. There are 16 residues in the CDR3. Germline lookup yields CDR1 LGHDT and CDR2 YNNKEL (reference sequence). V lost 3 bases and J lost 1; bases outside the gene matches: 2. Whole-study results and caveats: Reportedly, nearly half the spike-specific TCRs target unmutated variant regions. Just a handful of AZD1222 recipients tested seropositive at baseline. CD4 TCRs associated with vaccination spanned spike, dominating at 160-218 and 743-854. Donors were largely white British and mainly female; clonal diversity was possibly underestimated.

Assay: immunoSEQ multiplex PCR; the TCRdb copy retains only in-frame clones and omits some. The sample records some 140,000 clones, around 90% being singletons. The clonotype comes from an adult in good health. The rearrangement links TRBV3-1 (or the pseudogene TRBV3-2) to TRBJ2-7, with 14 bases aligning to TRBD2. The material sequenced was peripheral blood, taken on day 0 of AZD1222 vaccination. The CDR3 sequence: CASSQGLAGVSYEQYF. In DNA, the CDR3 is TGTGCCAGCAGCCAGGGACTAGCGGGAGTATCCTACGAGCAGTACTTC.